This is a list of T cell receptor beta chains from one sample in a study of T cell responses to AZD1222 COVID-19 vaccine. TCRdb's copy holds only in-frame clones and misses some; the assay was immunoSEQ multiplex PCR. The repertoire includes about 110,000 clones, around 82% of them detected once, and 4% to 5% sits in the top ten. The sequencing here drew on peripheral blood, taken on day 0 of AZD1222 vaccination. The receptors here all came from an adult in good health. Each CDR3 is given with its conserved first and last residue. The D gene is left open where the match is weak. Not all rows give a size; the values are once, few, many and, for expanded clones, a class.

-,TRBJ1-1,TRBV7-2,-,CASSLGTNTEAFF,TGTGCCAGCAGCCTCGGGACTAACACTGAAGCTTTCTTT
TRBD1,TRBJ1-2,TRBV11-2,-,CASSSEDRGRFYGYTF,TGTGCCAGCAGCTCCGAAGACAGGGGCCGATTCTATGGCTACACCTTC
-,TRBJ1-4,TRBV28,few,CASCTSGEKLFF,TGTGCCAGCTGCACATCCGGTGAAAAACTGTTTTTT
TRBD1,TRBJ2-1,TRBV9,once,CASSSTGDPWNEQFF,TGTGCCAGCAGCTCAACAGGGGACCCCTGGAATGAGCAGTTCTTC
-,TRBJ2-7,TRBV27,-,CASSSDPSWEQYF,TGTGCCAGCAGTTCAGATCCTTCGTGGGAGCAGTACTTC
TRBD2,TRBJ2-1,TRBV4-3,-,CASSQLIAGAYNEQFF,TGCGCCAGCAGCCAGCTAATAGCGGGGGCCTACAATGAGCAGTTCTTC
-,TRBJ2-5,TRBV4-1,-,CASSQGDTQETQYF,TGCGCCAGCAGCCAAGGGGACACCCAAGAGACCCAGTACTTC
-,TRBJ2-3,TRBV2,-,CASREGNLNADTQYF,TGTGCCAGCAGGGAGGGGAACCTCAATGCAGATACGCAGTATTTT
TRBD1,TRBJ1-5,TRBV6-1,-,CASREPGQGVYQPQHF,TGTGCCAGCAGAGAACCGGGACAGGGGGTTTATCAGCCCCAGCATTTT
-,TRBJ1-6,TRBV7-2,-,CASSPGRSYNSPLHF,TGTGCCAGCAGTCCCGGTCGGTCCTATAATTCACCCCTCCACTTT
-,TRBJ2-1,TRBV10-1,-,CASSESRGSYNEQFF,TGCGCCAGCAGTGAGTCTCGCGGCTCCTACAATGAGCAGTTCTTC
-,TRBJ1-1,TRBV2,-,CASSHSGAGVNTEAFF,TGTGCCAGCAGCCACTCCGGAGCGGGAGTGAACACTGAAGCTTTCTTT
TRBD1,TRBJ1-4,TRBV7-2,-,CASSFTDRGFHEKLFF,TGTGCCAGCAGCTTCACGGACAGGGGGTTTCATGAAAAACTGTTTTTT
TRBD2,TRBJ2-1,TRBV6-5,-,CASSLPGLAGEQFF,TGTGCCAGCAGCCTACCCGGACTAGCGGGAGAGCAGTTCTTC
-,TRBJ1-1,TRBV2,-,CASKREGPNEAFF,TGTGCCAGCAAAAGGGAGGGTCCCAATGAAGCTTTCTTT
-,TRBJ2-2,TRBV6-5,-,CASSPGVTGELFF,TGTGCCAGCAGTCCAGGGGTTACCGGGGAGCTGTTTTTT
-,TRBJ1-4,TRBV4-3,few,CASSQESGAGANEKLFF,TGCGCCAGCAGCCAAGAGTCCGGAGCGGGGGCTAATGAAAAACTGTTTTTT
-,TRBJ1-2,TRBV19,-,CASRDGFYGYTF,TGTGCCAGTAGAGATGGCTTCTATGGCTACACCTTC
-,TRBJ2-7,TRBV5-1,-,CASSLARVTNEQYF,TGCGCCAGCAGCTTGGCCAGGGTTACGAACGAGCAGTACTTC
-,TRBJ2-1,TRBV21-1,-,CASSKDRGNNEQFF,TGTGCCAGCAGCAAAGACAGGGGGAACAATGAGCAGTTCTTC